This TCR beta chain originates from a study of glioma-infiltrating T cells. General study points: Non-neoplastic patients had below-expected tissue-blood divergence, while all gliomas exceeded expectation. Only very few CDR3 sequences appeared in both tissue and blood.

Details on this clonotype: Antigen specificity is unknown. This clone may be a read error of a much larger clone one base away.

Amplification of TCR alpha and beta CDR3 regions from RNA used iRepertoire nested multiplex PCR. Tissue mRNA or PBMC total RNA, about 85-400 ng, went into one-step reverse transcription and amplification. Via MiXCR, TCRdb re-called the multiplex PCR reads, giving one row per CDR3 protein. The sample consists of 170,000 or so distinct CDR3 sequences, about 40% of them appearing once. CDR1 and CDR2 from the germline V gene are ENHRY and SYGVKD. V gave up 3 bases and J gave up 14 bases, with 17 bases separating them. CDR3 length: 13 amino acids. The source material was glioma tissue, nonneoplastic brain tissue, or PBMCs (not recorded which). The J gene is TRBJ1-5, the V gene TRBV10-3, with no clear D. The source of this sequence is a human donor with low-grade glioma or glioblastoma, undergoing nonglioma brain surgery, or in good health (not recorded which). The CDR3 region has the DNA TGTGCCATCAGTGATGGGATAAGTCCAGCCAAGCATTTT. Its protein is CAISDGISPAKHF.